This T cell receptor beta chain was captured by sequencing in a study of T-cell memory formation after mild COVID-19. The study, taken as a whole, reports: Some clones that responded were present in memory (sampled pre-infection), which suggests cross-reactive memory joined.

TCRdb analysed the 5' RACE reads with MiXCR anew, one entry per CDR3 protein. The sample records 300,000 to 400,000 distinct CDR3 sequences, approximately 15% being singletons. This clonotype was seen a few times. Antigen specificity is unknown. The V end was cut by 0 bases, the J end by 4 bases, with 16 bases between. Germline assignment: CDR1 DFQATT and CDR2 SNEGSKA (reference sequence). This CDR3 has 16 residues. The sample comprised PBMCs or a T cell subset sorted from them (not recorded which). The sequence was collected from a man between 18 and 29 years old who had mild COVID-19 (a few samples of this study predate the infection). Cell type and time point are not known. The V gene is TRBV20-1, the J gene TRBJ2-1; tentatively, D is TRBD2 (6 bases). Here the CDR3 reads CSARDYKRATYNEQFF. The DNA of the CDR3 is TGCAGTGCTAGAGATTATAAGCGGGCTACTTACAATGAGCAGTTCTTC.